This entry lists 17 T cell receptor beta chains sequenced from one sample in a study of T cells expressing NK-cell markers. TCRdb reprocessed the 5' RACE reads and stores each CDR3 protein as one record, lacking DNA. Its table records 200,000 to 300,000 distinct CDR3 sequences. Sequenced input: blood T cells: a sorted CD56 or NKG2C T cell subset, CD4+ or CD8+ T cells, or bulk PBMC T cells (not recorded which). The receptor set was obtained from a young man in good health.

The chain has TRBV24-1 and TRBJ2-7; TCRdb returns TRBD1, unconfirmable since there is no DNA. The CDR3 is made up of 15 amino acids. CDR1 KGHDR and CDR2 SFDVKD come from the germline V gene. The chain's CDR3 is CATSDSARPTYEQYF.

The chain couples TRBV7-9 to TRBJ2-1; as DNA is missing, the TRBD2 call by TCRdb cannot be tested. The CDR3 is 16 amino acids. Looked up from germline, CDR1 is SEHNR and CDR2 is FQNEAQ (reference sequence). CDR3 protein: CASSTPGLVSYNEQFF.

The rearrangement joins TRBV7-9 to TRBJ1-2. Germline CDR1 reads SEHNR; CDR2 reads FQNEAQ (reference sequence). This CDR3 comprises 13 residues. CDR3 in amino acids: CASSLGTAYGYTF. Full variable domain (outside the CDR3, taken from reference TRBV7-9 and TRBJ1-2): DTGVSQNPRHKITKRGQNVTFRCDPISEHNRLYWYRQTLGQGPEFLTYFQNEAQLEKSRLLSDRFSAERPKGSFSTLEIQRTEQGDSAMYLCASSLGTAYGYTFGSGTRLTVV.

This chain connects TRBV23-1 to TRBJ1-5. TRBV23-1 is sorted into the ORF group, with uncertain function. The CDR3 is made up of 14 amino acids. The CDR3 is CASGSGASNQPQHF.

This chain links TRBV15 with TRBJ1-2. Germline V gene lookup returns CDR1 LNHNV and CDR2 YYDKDF (reference sequence). The CDR3 is 15 amino acids. The CDR3 protein is CATSRDFPGHYGYTF.

The rearrangement links TRBV10-3 to TRBJ2-3; TCRdb reports TRBD2, a call that lacks DNA to check it against. Per germline, CDR1 ENHRY and CDR2 SYGVKD. There are 14 residues in the CDR3. CDR3 loop: CANGEGSPTDTQYF.

The chain uses TRBV7-2 and TRBJ2-5; with no DNA, the TCRdb D assignment of TRBD1 cannot be verified. The CDR3 extends over 14 amino acids. The germline V gene has CDR1 SGHTA and CDR2 FQGNSA. CDR3 region: CASSLDRVRETQYF.

This sequence joins TRBV20-1 and TRBJ2-6; there is no DNA to check the TCRdb D call of TRBD1. CDR3 length: 14 amino acids. From germline, CDR1 is DFQATT and CDR2 SNEGSKA (reference sequence). The CDR3 sequence is CSAPGGTGANVLTF.

The rearrangement links TRBV7-2 to TRBJ2-7; TCRdb selects TRBD1, and the lack of DNA leaves this call unchecked. Germline V gene lookup returns CDR1 SGHTA and CDR2 FQGNSA. The CDR3 is 14 residues long. This CDR3 is CASSSRFGQYEQYF.

The chain employs TRBV29-1 and TRBJ1-1; TCRdb reports TRBD1, a call that lacks DNA to check it against. CDR1 and CDR2 from the germline V gene are SQVTM and ANQGSEA. The CDR3 sequence is 14 residues long. This CDR3 is CSAQRGTANTEAFF.

The chain carries TRBV3-1 and TRBJ1-1; TCRdb reports TRBD1, a call that lacks DNA to check it against. CDR1 is LGHDT, CDR2 YNNKEL, per germline (reference sequence). The CDR3 runs to 14 residues. CDR3 protein: CASSSTGSWTEAFF.

The chain's CDR3 is CSVRGQGKLFF. This rearrangement joins TRBV29-1 to TRBJ1-4; TCRdb's D call of TRBD1 is untestable without DNA. This CDR3 has 11 residues. Germline CDR1 and CDR2: SQVTM and ANQGSEA.

V is TRBV6-1 and J is TRBJ2-1; TCRdb picks TRBD2, but there is no DNA to check that call. Germline V gene lookup returns CDR1 MNHNS and CDR2 SASEGT. CDR3 length: 15 amino acids. The CDR3 sequence: CASSRRGSSYNEQFF.

This chain connects TRBV29-1 to TRBJ2-3; checking the TCRdb D call of TRBD1 is not possible without DNA. Germline CDR1 is SQVTM and CDR2 is ANQGSEA. This CDR3 is built from 15 residues. Here the CDR3 reads CSAYERGTPTDTQYF.

This rearrangement joins TRBV12-3 or TRBV12-4 to TRBJ2-5; TCRdb's D call, TRBD1, is unchecked because there is no DNA. The CDR3 covers 16 residues. This chain's CDR3 is CASSPTPGQGGQVQYF.

The chain has TRBV6-1 and TRBJ1-6; TCRdb reports TRBD1, a call that lacks DNA to check it against. Germline values: CDR1 MNHNS, CDR2 SASEGT. The CDR3 extends over 15 amino acids. The CDR3 is CASSGSGVYNSPLHF.

CDR3 loop: CASSLTGQDYGYTF. The V gene is TRBV27, the J gene TRBJ1-2; TCRdb names TRBD1, which stays unverified in the absence of DNA. The germline V gene encodes CDR1 MNHEY and CDR2 SMNVEV (reference sequence). The CDR3 runs 14 residues.